Described below is a single TCR beta chain sequence and its context. Its antigen is undetermined. Researchers ran the PCR with 60 Vbeta and 13 Jbeta primers. Profiled with immunoSEQ multiplex PCR; TCRdb holds only in-frame clones, not every one. The sample carries 110,000 to 150,000 clones, around four fifths recorded once. Although they were nominally healthy when sampled, donors likely had unrecorded immune exposures. This sample is part of a study of cytomegalovirus exposure and HLA in healthy donors. Whole-study results and caveats: Analyzed later, association rates of TCRs varied across HLA loci, with DRB1 most and HLA-C fewest. Later analysis demonstrated an association between a missense DCLRE1C variant and TCR beta V- and J-gene trimming. In a later analysis, parvovirus B19, influenza, CMV and Epstein-Barr virus appeared linked to several top co-occurrence clusters.

Germline loops: CDR1 SGHDT, CDR2 YYEEEE. The length of the CDR3 is 14 residues. V was cut by 0 bases and J by 8 bases, with 14 bases left in between. The source material was PBMCs. The receptor was isolated from a female donor in good health and CMV-seronegative. The chain combines TRBV5-6 with TRBJ1-2; a possible D gene is TRBD1 (5 bases). CDR3 region: CASSLVSGTKGYTF. The CDR3 region has the DNA TGTGCCAGCAGCTTGGTCAGCGGGACGAAAGGCTACACCTTC.